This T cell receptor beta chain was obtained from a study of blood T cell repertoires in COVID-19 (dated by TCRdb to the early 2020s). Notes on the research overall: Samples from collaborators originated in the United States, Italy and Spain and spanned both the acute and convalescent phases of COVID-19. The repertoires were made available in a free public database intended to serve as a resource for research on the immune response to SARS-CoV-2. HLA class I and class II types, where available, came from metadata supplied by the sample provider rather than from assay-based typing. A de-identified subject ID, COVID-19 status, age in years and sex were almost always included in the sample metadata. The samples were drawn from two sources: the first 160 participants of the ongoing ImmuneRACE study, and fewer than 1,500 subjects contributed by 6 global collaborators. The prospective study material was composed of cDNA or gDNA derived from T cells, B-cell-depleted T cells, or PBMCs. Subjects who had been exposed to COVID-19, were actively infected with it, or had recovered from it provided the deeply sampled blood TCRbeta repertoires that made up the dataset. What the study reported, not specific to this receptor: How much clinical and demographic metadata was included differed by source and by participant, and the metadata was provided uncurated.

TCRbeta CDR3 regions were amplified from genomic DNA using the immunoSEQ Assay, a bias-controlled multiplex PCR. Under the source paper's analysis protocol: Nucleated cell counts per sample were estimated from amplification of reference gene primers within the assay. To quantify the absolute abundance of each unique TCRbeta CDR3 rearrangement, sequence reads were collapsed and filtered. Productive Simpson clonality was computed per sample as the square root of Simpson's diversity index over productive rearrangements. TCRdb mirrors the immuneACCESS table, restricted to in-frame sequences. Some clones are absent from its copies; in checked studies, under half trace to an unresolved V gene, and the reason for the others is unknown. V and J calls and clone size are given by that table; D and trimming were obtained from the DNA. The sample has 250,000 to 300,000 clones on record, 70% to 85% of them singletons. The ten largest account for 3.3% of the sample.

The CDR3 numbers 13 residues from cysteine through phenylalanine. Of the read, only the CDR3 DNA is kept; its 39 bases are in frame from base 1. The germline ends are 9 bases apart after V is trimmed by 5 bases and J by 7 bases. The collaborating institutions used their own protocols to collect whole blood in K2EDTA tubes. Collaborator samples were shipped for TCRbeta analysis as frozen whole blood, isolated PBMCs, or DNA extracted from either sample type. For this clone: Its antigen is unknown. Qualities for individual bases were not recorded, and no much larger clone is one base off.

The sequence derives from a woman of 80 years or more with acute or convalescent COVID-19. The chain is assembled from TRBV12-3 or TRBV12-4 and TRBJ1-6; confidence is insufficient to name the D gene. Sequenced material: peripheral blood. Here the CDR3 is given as CASSTVENSPLHF. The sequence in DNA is TGTGCCAGCAGTACCGTAGAAAATTCACCCCTCCACTTT.